This TCR beta chain was captured by sequencing in a study of blood T cell repertoires in COVID-19. Background on the study: Sources were T cells, B-cell-depleted T cells, or PBMCs; the material itself was cDNA or gDNA.

Authors' data handling: Cell counts per sample came from amplifying reference gene primers. Profiled with immunoSEQ multiplex PCR; TCRdb holds only in-frame clones, not every one. V and J calls and clone size are given by that table; D and trimming were obtained from the DNA. The table has 200,000 to 250,000 clones, around 83% seen once. Sequencing was performed on peripheral blood. This receptor was taken from a man aged 45-65 years with active or convalescent COVID-19.

The CDR3 DNA follows: TGCGCCAGCAGCTTGGTACTAGCGAGGAGGAATGAGCAGTTCTTC. Residues: CASSLVLARRNEQFF. V gene TRBV5-1 combines with J gene TRBJ2-1, with 7 bases identical to TRBD2. The V gene end was trimmed by 0 bases and the J gene end by 7 bases; junction bases not matched to a gene: 7. Germline V CDR1 and CDR2: SGHRS, YFSETQ. The CDR3 is made up of 15 amino acids.